These 24 T cell receptor beta chains share one sample of origin, sequenced in a study of T-cell reconstitution after alpha-beta-depleted transplantation in children. A TCRbeta library incorporating unique molecular identifiers was prepared. MiXCR, applied by TCRdb to the PCR reads, yields one record per CDR3 protein. This table holds about 130,000 distinct CDR3 sequences, about a tenth found once. The sequenced sample was PBMCs, mostly from graft donor cells, obtained 180 days after TCRalphabeta/CD19-depleted stem cell transplant. Receptor source: a girl under two years old who had a stem cell transplant for combined immunodeficiency, so the T cells may come from the graft donor.

The rearrangement joins TRBV7-8 to TRBJ2-7; 7 bases match TRBD2. The CDR3 is 17 residues long. V lost 5 bases, J lost 4 bases, and 17 bases stayed unmatched. The germline gives CDR1 SGHVS, CDR2 FQNEAQ. The CDR3 coding sequence is TGTGCCAGCAGCGCGAGGCGCTTAACTTGGGAGGGGTACGAGCAGTACTTC. It is translated as CASSARRLTWEGYEQYF.

CDR3: CATSDSPGTGFRPYNEQFF. The CDR3 coding sequence is TGTGCCACCAGTGATTCCCCGGGGACAGGTTTCCGCCCCTACAATGAGCAGTTCTTC. This sequence joins TRBV24-1 and TRBJ2-1; TRBD1 aligns across 8 bases. CDR3 length: 19 amino acids. Germline loops: CDR1 KGHDR, CDR2 SFDVKD. After removal of 2 bases from V and 2 bases from J, the junction contained 13 bases not matched to a gene.

The chain recombines TRBV29-1 with TRBJ2-1, with D perhaps matching TRBD1 or TRBD2 (6 bases each). CDR1 is SQVTM, CDR2 ANQGSEA, per germline. The CDR3 runs to 14 residues. Between the trimmed V and J ends, which lost 5 bases and 5 bases, there was a span of 16 bases. CDR3 loop: CSVHRDGRHNEQFF. DNA of the CDR3: TGCAGCGTTCACAGGGACGGGAGACACAATGAGCAGTTCTTC.

J is TRBJ1-2 and V is TRBV28; D is perhaps TRBD1 (6 bases). This CDR3 is built from 12 residues. V was shortened by 6 bases and J by 3 bases, with 8 bases between the two germline ends. Germline V gene sequence: CDR1 MDHEN, CDR2 SYDVKM. The CDR3 region has the DNA TGTGCCAGCAGGAGACAGGACTATGGCTACACCTTC. Translating it yields CASRRQDYGYTF.

This clonotype has just a few counts. The V and J genes are TRBV20-1 and TRBJ2-5; D may be TRBD1 (6 bases). Trimming shortened V by 3 bases and J by 2 bases, and 10 bases separated the two germline ends. Germline CDR1 and CDR2: DFQATT and SNEGSKA (reference sequence). The CDR3 sequence is 13 residues long. The CDR3 region is CSASRGGQETQYF. In DNA, the CDR3 is TGCAGTGCTAGTCGAGGGGGACAAGAGACCCAGTACTTC.

The chain has TRBV5-1 and TRBJ1-5; weak D call: TRBD1 (5 bases). V was trimmed by 4 bases and J by 2 bases, leaving 13 bases between them. The germline gives CDR1 SGHRS, CDR2 YFSETQ. The CDR3 length is 15 residues. The DNA of the CDR3 is TGCGCCAGCAGCCTCACAGGTTACGGCAATCAGCCCCAGCATTTT. Translation gives CASSLTGYGNQPQHF.

This clonotype was detected only a few times. The V gene is TRBV7-8, the J gene TRBJ2-3; D gene unclear. V lost 1 base and J lost 4, with 6 bases in between. This CDR3 has 13 residues. Germline V gene sequence: CDR1 SGHVS, CDR2 FQNEAQ. CDR3 bases: TGTGCCAGCAGCTTAGGGAACGCAGATACGCAGTATTTT. It is translated as CASSLGNADTQYF.

The chain couples TRBV5-1 to TRBJ2-7; either TRBD1 or TRBD2 may fit D (5 bases each). The CDR3 totals 13 residues. V was pared by 4 bases and J by 5 bases, with 13 bases between. Germline CDR1 SGHRS, CDR2 YFSETQ. Here the CDR3 DNA reads TGCGCCAGCAGCCCCGGGACCATGGACGAGCAGTACTTC. Its translation is CASSPGTMDEQYF.

The J gene is TRBJ2-5, the V gene TRBV7-7; 10 nucleotides match TRBD2. CDR3 length equals 15 residues. CDR1 is SSHAT, CDR2 FNYEAQ, per germline (reference sequence). J was trimmed by 4 bases and V by 6 bases; bases with no gene match: 8. The CDR3 DNA follows: TGTGCCAGCAGTCCGGGACTAGCGTTCCCAGAGACCCAGTACTTC. Encoded protein: CASSPGLAFPETQYF.

This clonotype came up a few times. This rearrangement joins TRBV20-1 to TRBJ2-7, with TRBD2 matching over 9 bases. V dropped 0 bases and J dropped 2; count of bases not matched to a gene: 14. The CDR3 contains 18 residues. Germline V CDR1 and CDR2: DFQATT, SNEGSKA (reference sequence). The CDR3 coding sequence is TGCAGTGCTAGAGAAAATCGACTAGCGGCAAACTTTGCCTACGAGCAGTACTTC. This encodes CSARENRLAANFAYEQYF.

This clonotype was detected a few times. The chain couples TRBV7-3 to TRBJ2-1; 9 bases map to TRBD1. Unmatched junction bases numbered 5, after V lost 4 bases and J lost 4 bases. Germline assignment: CDR1 SGHTA and CDR2 FQGTGA. This CDR3 region has 15 residues. The CDR3 region is CASSSGTGKYNEQFF. The CDR3 nucleotides are TGTGCCAGCAGCTCCGGGACAGGGAAGTACAATGAGCAGTTCTTC.

The genes are TRBV6-5 and TRBJ2-6; D might be TRBD1 (5 bases). This CDR3 is 18 amino acids long. V lost 2 bases, J lost 4 bases, and 18 bases lay in between. Germline V lookup: CDR1 MNHEY, CDR2 SVGAGI. The DNA for the CDR3 is TGTGCCAGCAGTTACAAACCTTCAGGGTTGGCCGGGGCCAACGTCCTGACTTTC. It encodes CASSYKPSGLAGANVLTF.

This clonotype has only a few counts. CDR3 in DNA: TGTGCCAGCAGCTTAGGGCCGGGAGATGAGCAGTTCTTC. Amino acids: CASSLGPGDEQFF. V and J are TRBV7-9 and TRBJ2-1, with D tentatively TRBD2 (6 bases). Between the trimmed V and J ends, which lost 1 base and 8 bases, there was a span of 9 bases. CDR3 length equals 13 residues. Germline CDR1 reads SEHNR; CDR2 reads FQNEAQ (reference sequence).

This chain connects TRBV6-5 to TRBJ2-7, with D possibly being TRBD1 or TRBD2 (5 bases each). The CDR3 length is 17 residues. The germline V gene has CDR1 MNHEY and CDR2 SVGAGI. The germline V and J ends were trimmed by 2 bases and 2 bases, with 19 bases remaining between them. The DNA for the CDR3 is TGTGCCAGCAGTTACAAACCGGGACGGCCTTCCCCCTACGAGCAGTACTTC. This codes for CASSYKPGRPSPYEQYF.

In its sample, this clonotype was seen a few times. The chain employs TRBV10-2 and TRBJ2-1; D gene uncertain. The CDR3 covers 14 residues. Germline V gives CDR1 WSHSY, CDR2 SAAADI. V was pared by 4 bases and J by 3 bases, with 10 bases between. The CDR3 region is CASSGQVLYNEQFF. The CDR3 nucleotides read TGCGCCAGCAGTGGTCAGGTCCTCTACAATGAGCAGTTCTTC.

This clonotype was counted at least ten times. The chain combines TRBV6-1 with TRBJ2-7; 11 positions match TRBD2. The V gene end was trimmed by 2 bases and the J gene end by 2 bases; junction bases not matched to a gene: 2. This CDR3 spans 15 amino acids. The germline V gene has CDR1 MNHNS and CDR2 SASEGT. The CDR3 is CASSELAGGTYEQYF. The CDR3 coding sequence is TGTGCCAGCAGTGAACTAGCGGGAGGAACCTACGAGCAGTACTTC.

This clonotype was seen more than once but under ten times. This chain links TRBV9 with TRBJ1-3; 7 nucleotides align to TRBD1. The V segment lost 4 bases and the J segment 0 bases; nucleotides outside the gene matches: 4. The CDR3 extends over 15 amino acids. Germline V gives CDR1 SGDLS, CDR2 YYNGEE. CDR3 loop: CASSNGQDSGNTIYF. The CDR3 nucleotides are TGTGCCAGCAGCAACGGACAGGACTCTGGAAACACCATATATTTT.

The rearrangement joins TRBV20-1 to TRBJ2-7; 10 bases fit TRBD2. The CDR3 is 15 amino acids. Germline-derived CDR1 and CDR2 are DFQATT and SNEGSKA (reference sequence). Losses at the gene ends were 5 bases for V and 4 bases for J; bases not matched to a gene: 11. Here the CDR3 DNA reads TGCAGTGCTGGTAGTCCTAGCGGGAGTAAGTACGAGCAGTACTTC. It translates to CSAGSPSGSKYEQYF.

This clonotype was detected only a few times. This chain uses TRBV20-1 with TRBJ2-7, with TRBD1 matching over 10 bases. Germline V gene sequence: CDR1 DFQATT, CDR2 SNEGSKA (reference sequence). With V trimmed by 1 base and J by 1 base, 4 bases remained unmatched. The CDR3 runs to 15 residues. The CDR3: CSARALDRGSYEQYF. For the CDR3, the DNA is TGCAGTGCTAGAGCCCTGGACAGGGGGTCCTACGAGCAGTACTTC.

This clonotype was recorded a few times. This chain links TRBV5-1 with TRBJ2-7; no reliable D call. V was cut by 0 bases and J by 2 bases, with 15 bases left in between. This CDR3 is 16 amino acids long. In germline, CDR1 is SGHRS, CDR2 YFSETQ. The CDR3 region is CASSLGDGRPPYEQYF. The CDR3 coding sequence is TGCGCCAGCAGCTTGGGTGACGGGCGGCCTCCCTACGAGCAGTACTTC. Full variable domain (missing parts from reference TRBV5-1 and TRBJ2-7): KAGVTQTPRYLIKTRGQQVTLSCSPISGHRSVSWYQQTPGQGLQFLFEYFSETQRNKGNFPGRFSGRQFSNSRSEMNVSTLELGDSALYLCASSLGDGRPPYEQYFGPGTRLTVT.

There are a few counts of this clonotype. The rearrangement joins TRBV9 to TRBJ1-1; unclear D gene. V lost 0 bases and J 1 base, leaving 10 bases between the germline ends. CDR1 and CDR2 (germline): SGDLS, YYNGEE. The CDR3 sequence is 15 residues long. The CDR3 is CASSVAAGENTEAFF. In DNA form, the CDR3 reads TGTGCCAGCAGCGTAGCGGCAGGAGAGAACACTGAAGCTTTCTTT. Drawing the rest from reference TRBV9 and TRBJ1-1, the complete variable domain is DSGVTQTPKHLITATGQRVTLRCSPRSGDLSVYWYQQSLDQGLQFLIQYYNGEERAKGNILERFSAQQFPDLHSELNLSSLELGDSALYFCASSVAAGENTEAFFGQGTRLTVV.

This clonotype was counted between two and nine times. The chain joins TRBV4-3 to TRBJ1-3; D possibly corresponds to TRBD1 (6 bases). CDR3 length: 15 amino acids. Looked up from germline, CDR1 is LGHNA and CDR2 is YSLEER. Trimming took off 0 bases at V and 4 bases at J, with 10 bases between the two ends. DNA of the CDR3: TGCGCCAGCAGCCAAGACAGGGGAGCGGGAAACACCATATATTTT. Protein: CASSQDRGAGNTIYF.

The rearrangement links TRBV12-3 or TRBV12-4 to TRBJ2-7, with D tentatively TRBD2 (6 bases). V was clipped by 6 bases and J by 7 bases, with 19 bases between them. This CDR3 comprises 14 residues. CDR3 DNA: TGTGCCAGCAGCTTTCCCCTAACGGGACTTGAGCAGTACTTC. Translated, it gives CASSFPLTGLEQYF.

This clonotype was counted ten times or more. The V gene is TRBV6-1, the J gene TRBJ1-5, with 8 bases fitting TRBD1. Germline V lookup: CDR1 MNHNS, CDR2 SASEGT. Trimming took 1 base from V and 6 from J; bases not matched to a gene: 5. The CDR3 consists of 15 residues. This chain's CDR3 is CASSEGTGIFQPQHF. Here the CDR3 DNA reads TGTGCCAGCAGTGAAGGGACAGGGATTTTTCAGCCCCAGCATTTT.